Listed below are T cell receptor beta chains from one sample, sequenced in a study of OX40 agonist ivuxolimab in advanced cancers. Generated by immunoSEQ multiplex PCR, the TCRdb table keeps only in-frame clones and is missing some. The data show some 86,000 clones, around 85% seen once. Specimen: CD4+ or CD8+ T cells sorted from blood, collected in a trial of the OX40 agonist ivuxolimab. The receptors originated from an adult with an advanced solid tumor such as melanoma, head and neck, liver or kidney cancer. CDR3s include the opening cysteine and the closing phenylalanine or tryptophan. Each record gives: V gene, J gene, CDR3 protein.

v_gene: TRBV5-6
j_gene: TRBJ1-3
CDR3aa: CASSRRQPGNTIYF

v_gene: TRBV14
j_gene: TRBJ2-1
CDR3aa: CASSPLRGAGNEQFF

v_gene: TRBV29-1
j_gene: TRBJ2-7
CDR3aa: CSVAPPGAYEQYF

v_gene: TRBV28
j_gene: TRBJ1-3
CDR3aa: CASRLSGGSGNTIYF

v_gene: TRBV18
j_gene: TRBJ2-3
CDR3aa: CASSPATGKVTDTQYF

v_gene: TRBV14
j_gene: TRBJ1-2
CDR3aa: CASSQVSSGTGNGYTF

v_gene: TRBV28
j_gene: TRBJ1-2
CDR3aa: CASKATGTGVVGYTF

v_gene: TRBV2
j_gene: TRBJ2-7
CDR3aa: CASSRSTSDEQYF

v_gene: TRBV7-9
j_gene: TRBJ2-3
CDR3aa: CASSGRGKKYTDTQYF

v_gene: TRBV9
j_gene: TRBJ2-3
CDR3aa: CASSVGGGLTDTQYF

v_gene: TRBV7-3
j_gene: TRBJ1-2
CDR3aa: CASSLSGAGDYGYTF

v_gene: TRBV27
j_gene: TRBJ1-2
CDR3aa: CASSVHNRVLGYTF

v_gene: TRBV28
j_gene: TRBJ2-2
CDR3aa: CASSLYGRSPDTGELFF

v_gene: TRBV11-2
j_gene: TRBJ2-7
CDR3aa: CASSLMGGQGFYEQYF

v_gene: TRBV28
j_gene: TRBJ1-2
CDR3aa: CASLMSRGDGYTF

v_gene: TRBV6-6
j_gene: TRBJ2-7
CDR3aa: CASSSGSPYEQYF

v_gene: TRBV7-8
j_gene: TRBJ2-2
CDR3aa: CASSYSTSGYTGELFF

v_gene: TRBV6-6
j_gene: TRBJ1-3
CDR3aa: CASRFEGGGGNTIYF

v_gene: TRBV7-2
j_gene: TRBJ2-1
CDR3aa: CASSPFGGGNYNEQFF

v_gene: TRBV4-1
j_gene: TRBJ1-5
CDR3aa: CASSHPGKGKDQPQHF

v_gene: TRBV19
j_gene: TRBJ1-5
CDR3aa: CASSQTGGGQPQHF

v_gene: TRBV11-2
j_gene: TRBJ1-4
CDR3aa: CASSLTGLYEKLFF

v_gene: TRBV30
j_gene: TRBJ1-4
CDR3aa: CAWSQQGQKLFF

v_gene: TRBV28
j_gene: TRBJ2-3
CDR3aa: CASSFPFAFTSTDTQYF

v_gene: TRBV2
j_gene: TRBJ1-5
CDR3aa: CASSEDRTGAQPQHF

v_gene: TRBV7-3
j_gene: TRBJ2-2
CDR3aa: CASSSGTDANTGELFF

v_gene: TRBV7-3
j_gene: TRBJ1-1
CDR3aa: CASSFEGSTEAFF

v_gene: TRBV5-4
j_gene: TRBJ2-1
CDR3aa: CASVSRGARTSEQFF

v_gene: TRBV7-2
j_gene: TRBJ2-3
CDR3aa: CASRRDSTDTQYF